This paragraph covers one T cell receptor beta chain sequence. What it binds is unknown. The sample comes from a study of T cell responses to AZD1222 COVID-19 vaccine. Study-level background: Pooling of second doses given at about 4 or about 12 weeks was done. Study observations and caveats: Unmutated regions of variants are reportedly targeted by nearly half of spike-specific TCRs. The donor group comprised mostly white British people and more females; the analysis possibly underestimated clonal diversity. With two AZD1222 doses given, Spike-specific TCR breadth and depth both rose.

Germline V lookup: CDR1 LGHDT, CDR2 YNNKEL (reference sequence). J was trimmed by 0 bases and V by 4 bases; bases with no gene match: 17. The CDR3 has 21 residues. Clones were read by immunoSEQ multiplex PCR, and TCRdb kept only the in-frame ones, dropping some. The data hold fewer than 130,000 clones, with less than 90% observed a single time. The sequence derives from an adult in good health. V and J are TRBV3-1 (or the pseudogene TRBV3-2) and TRBJ2-5, with TRBD2 matching over 13 bases. The material sequenced was peripheral blood, taken on day 0 of AZD1222 vaccination. The CDR3, as DNA: TGTGCCAGCAGCCCCAACTCGAGGACTAGCGGGAGTAGGGGGTACCAAGAGACCCAGTACTTC. This codes for CASSPNSRTSGSRGYQETQYF.